These T cell receptor beta chains were read from a single sample in a study of shared clonotypes between healthy human individuals. Profiling relied on immunoSEQ multiplex PCR, and the TCRdb table lists in-frame clones only, not all of them. The sample lists some 490,000 clones; roughly 80% were seen once. Sequences were obtained from PBMCs. The receptors derive from a woman aged 35 to 49 in good health. Some clones in this sample may be carry-over from other donors' samples. Each CDR3 is given with its conserved first and last residue. The D gene is left open where the match is weak. Only part of the rows carry a size: once, few, many, or a class if the clone is expanded.

V gene	clone size	J gene	D gene	CDR3 DNA	CDR3 protein
TRBV11-3	few	TRBJ2-2	.	TGTGCCAGCAGCTTAAGCGGGCTTGGGACCGGGGAGCTGTTTTTT	CASSLSGLGTGELFF
TRBV29-1	.	TRBJ2-7	TRBD2	TGCAGCGTCCTCGGACTAGCGGGAGAATACGAGCAGTACTTC	CSVLGLAGEYEQYF
TRBV11-2	.	TRBJ2-5	.	TGTGCCAGCAGCTTAGGGGGTTCAGGGGCTTGGGAGACCCAGTACTTC	CASSLGGSGAWETQYF
TRBV6-5	.	TRBJ2-7	.	TGTGCCAGCAGTAACGGAGGGCATAGGAACTTC	CASSNGGHRNF
TRBV4-2	.	TRBJ2-7	.	TGTGCCAGCAGCCAAGGAGCGCCGCCGGCCGACGAGCAGTACTTC	CASSQGAPPADEQYF
TRBV27	.	TRBJ1-4	.	TGTGCCAGCAGTTCTCCCGGGGCTTCAACTAATGAAAAACTGTTTTTT	CASSSPGASTNEKLFF
TRBV5-4	.	TRBJ1-1	.	TGTGCCAGCAGCTTGGCCAACGGGGGGCCTGAAGCTTTCTTT	CASSLANGGPEAFF
TRBV6-6	.	TRBJ2-3	.	TGTGCCAGCAGTTTGGCGGATACGCAGTATTTT	CASSLADTQYF
TRBV18	.	TRBJ2-5	TRBD1	TGTGCCAGCTCACCAGTGGGACAGGAAGAGACCCAGTACTTC	CASSPVGQEETQYF
TRBV28	once	TRBJ1-1	.	TGTGCCAGCAGTTTTAGGGGAGGGGGGACTGAAGCTTTCTTT	CASSFRGGGTEAFF
TRBV5-6	.	TRBJ2-3	TRBD1	TGTGCCAGCAGCTTAAGCGGACAGGCAATGGATACGCAGTATTTT	CASSLSGQAMDTQYF
TRBV28	few	TRBJ2-7	.	TGTGCCAGCAGTTTAATCGGGGCAGGGGCCTACGAGCAGTACTTC	CASSLIGAGAYEQYF
TRBV5-4	.	TRBJ2-5	TRBD2	TGTGCCAGCAGCTTGAGGACTAGCTGGGAGACCCAGTACTTC	CASSLRTSWETQYF
TRBV4-2	.	TRBJ2-3	TRBD2	TGTGCCAGCAGCCGGGACTATAGCACAGATACGCAGTATTTT	CASSRDYSTDTQYF
TRBV11-2	many	TRBJ2-7	.	TGTGCCAGCAGCTTAGGAGGGGGAGGGTACGAGCAGTACTTC	CASSLGGGGYEQYF
TRBV7-9	.	TRBJ1-2	.	TGTGCCAGCAGCTTAGAAGTTTCGGTTAACTATGGCTACACCTTC	CASSLEVSVNYGYTF
TRBV5-1	once	TRBJ1-3	.	TGCGCCAGCAGCTTGGAAGGAAATACTGGAAACACCATATATTTT	CASSLEGNTGNTIYF
TRBV28	.	TRBJ1-5	TRBD1	TGTGCCAGCAGTTTTTCCAGGGGGTATCAGCCCCAGCATTTT	CASSFSRGYQPQHF
TRBV7-2	.	TRBJ1-5	TRBD1	TGTGCCAGCAGCTTAGCGGGAGGGGGCGGTCAGCCCCAGCATTTT	CASSLAGGGGQPQHF
TRBV2	.	TRBJ2-1	.	TGTGCCAGCAGAGACCAGGGGGGTGAGCAGTTCTTC	CASRDQGGEQFF
TRBV9	.	TRBJ2-1	.	TGTGCCAGCAGCGTAGCTGAGGGCCGACTTATGAATGAGCAGTTCTTC	CASSVAEGRLMNEQFF
TRBV6-1	.	TRBJ1-6	.	TGTGCCAGCAGTGAAGCAACAGGTTCTAATTCACCCCTCCACTTT	CASSEATGSNSPLHF
TRBV29-1	many	TRBJ2-1	TRBD1	TGCAGCGTGCAGGGGGCCTACAATGAGCAGTTCTTC	CSVQGAYNEQFF
TRBV28	.	TRBJ2-7	.	TGTGCCAGCAGTTTCGCCCCCTCCTACGAGCAGTACTTC	CASSFAPSYEQYF
TRBV7-2	.	TRBJ2-7	.	TGTGCCAGCAGCTTAGGGTGGGGTAGCTCCTACGAGCAGTACTTC	CASSLGWGSSYEQYF